The 19 T cell receptor beta chains below were found in one sample sequenced in a study of human T cells and chemical hapten exposure. Stated time point: patch test 1, 2 weeks after DPC sensitization. This sample's treatment: therapeutic diphenylcyclopropenone sensitization with weekly scalp DPC. TCRdb analysed the RACE reads with MiXCR anew, one entry per CDR3 protein. The table has roughly 200,000 distinct CDR3 sequences, approximately 20% seen once; the top ten hold over 6.5%. The sequenced sample was whole blood, obtained in connection with sensitization to the hapten diphenylcyclopropenone (DPC). These receptors were collected from a woman between 45 and 60 years old with alopecia areata. Some clones in this sample may be carry-over from other donors' samples.

The rearrangement uses TRBV27 and TRBJ1-2; 9 bases line up with TRBD1. CDR1 is MNHEY, CDR2 SMNVEV, per germline (reference sequence). V was clipped by 5 bases and J by 5 bases; unmatched bases: 3. The length of the CDR3 is 13 residues. CDR3: CASSTGGGYGYTF. CDR3 nucleotide sequence: TGTGCCAGCAGTACAGGGGGCGGGTATGGCTACACCTTC.

This clonotype has a handful of counts. The chain recombines TRBV11-2 with TRBJ2-3; no clear D. Germline CDR1 and CDR2: SGHAT and FQNNGV. This CDR3 has 14 residues. V dropped 9 bases and J dropped 3 bases, with 16 bases sitting between them. The CDR3 bases are TGTGCCAGTACGGTGGGCCAAGGTACAGATACGCAGTATTTT. Protein: CASTVGQGTDTQYF. Full variable domain (outside the CDR3, taken from reference TRBV11-2 and TRBJ2-3): EAGVAQSPRYKIIEKRQSVAFWCNPISGHATLYWYQQILGQGPKLLIQFQNNGVVDDSQLPKDRFSAERLKGVDSTLKIQPAKLEDSAVYLCASTVGQGTDTQYFGPGTRLTVL.

This clonotype has a handful of counts. The chain couples TRBV7-9 to TRBJ2-2; D perhaps matches TRBD2 (6 bases). This CDR3 region has 14 residues. The V gene's germline CDR1 is SEHNR and CDR2 FQNEAQ (reference sequence). Trimming took 4 bases from V and 6 from J, leaving 12 bases between them. Here the CDR3 reads CASSSRSGAGELFF. For the CDR3, the DNA is TGTGCCAGCAGCTCCCGGTCGGGGGCCGGGGAGCTGTTTTTT.

This clonotype was seen at least ten times. V usage is TRBV19 and J usage is TRBJ2-1, with D unclear. CDR3 length: 12 amino acids. V shed 2 bases and J shed 7 bases, with 6 bases lying between them. Germline lookup yields CDR1 LNHDA and CDR2 SQIVND (reference sequence). In DNA, the CDR3 is TGTGCCAGTAGTATAACAGATAATGAGCAGTTCTTC. Translated: CASSITDNEQFF.

This chain links TRBV5-1 with TRBJ2-5, with TRBD2 matching 8 bases. V shed 4 bases and J 3 bases; nucleotides not matched to a gene: 5. Looked up from germline, CDR1 is SGHRS and CDR2 is YFSETQ. This CDR3 is built from 14 residues. The CDR3 nucleotides are TGCGCCAGCAGCAAGAAACTAGCGGAAGAGACCCAGTACTTC. This sequence encodes CASSKKLAEETQYF.

The chain is built from TRBV6-2 or TRBV6-3 and TRBJ2-1, with TRBD1 identical over 8 bases. V shed 2 bases, J shed 6 bases, and the junction held 6 bases outside the gene matches. The CDR3 is made up of 15 amino acids. Per the germline V gene, CDR1 is MNHEY and CDR2 is SVGEGT. The CDR3 nucleotides are TGTGCCAGCAGTTACCGCAGGGGGCAGCGCAATGAGCAGTTCTTC. Encoded protein: CASSYRRGQRNEQFF.

The chain has TRBV10-2 and TRBJ2-5; tentatively, D is TRBD1 (5 bases). The CDR3 covers 14 residues. Trimming took 2 bases from V and 5 from J, leaving 12 bases between them. Germline V gives CDR1 WSHSY, CDR2 SAAADI. The CDR3 DNA reads as TGCGCCAGCAGTGAGGACCAGGGCCGGGAGACCCAGTACTTC. Protein: CASSEDQGRETQYF.

The genes are TRBV11-3 and TRBJ2-2; no firm D call. Germline lookup yields CDR1 SGHNT and CDR2 YENEEA. The CDR3 contains 15 residues. The V gene lost 5 bases and the J gene lost 7 bases, with 17 bases spanning the gap. CDR3 coding DNA: TGTGCCAGCAGCGCCCGGCGTGGAGCAGTCGGGGAGCTGTTTTTT. It encodes CASSARRGAVGELFF. The full variable domain, in which reference TRBV11-3 and TRBJ2-2 provide the parts outside the CDR3, is EAGVVQSPRYKIIEKKQPVAFWCNPISGHNTLYWYLQNLGQGPELLIRYENEEAVDDSQLPKDRFSAERLKGVDSTLKIQPAELGDSAVYLCASSARRGAVGELFFGEGSRLTVL.

This clonotype was recorded a few times. CDR3 loop: CSASGTRGLETQYF. DNA for the CDR3: TGCAGCGCGTCGGGGACTCGAGGTTTGGAGACCCAGTACTTC. The V call is TRBV20-1, the J call TRBJ2-5; tentative D call: TRBD2 (6 bases). Germline CDR1 and CDR2: DFQATT and SNEGSKA (reference sequence). CDR3 length equals 14 residues.

V gene TRBV6-2 or TRBV6-3 combines with J gene TRBJ2-7; D is perhaps TRBD2 (5 bases). CDR3 length equals 14 residues. The germline gives CDR1 MNHEY, CDR2 SVGEGT. V was clipped by 5 bases and J by 7 bases, with 18 bases between them. CDR3 residues: CASSRLEGVGEQYF. The CDR3 DNA reads as TGTGCCAGCAGTCGGCTTGAGGGAGTAGGAGAGCAGTACTTC.

The sample holds a few counts of this clonotype. In DNA, the CDR3 is TGTGCCAGCAGTTACTCGATAGTGCTAGCGGGATACAATGAGCAGTTCTTC. Its protein is CASSYSIVLAGYNEQFF. The chain has TRBV6-5 and TRBJ2-1; 9 nucleotides agree with TRBD2. The ends lost 0 bases at V and 4 bases at J; junction bases unmatched: 7. CDR1 MNHEY and CDR2 SVGAGI come from the germline V gene. This CDR3 has 17 residues.

The J gene is TRBJ2-4, the V gene TRBV7-2, with 7 positions matching TRBD2. CDR1 and CDR2 from the germline V gene are SGHTA and FQGNSA. The V gene end was trimmed by 5 bases and the J gene end by 1 base; junction bases not matched to a gene: 2. The CDR3 covers 14 residues. CDR3 loop: CASSRLAAKNIQYF. CDR3 DNA: TGTGCCAGCAGCAGACTAGCCGCCAAAAACATTCAGTACTTC. Variable domain in full (rest from reference TRBV7-2 and TRBJ2-4): GAGVSQSPSNKVTEKGKDVELRCDPISGHTALYWYRQSLGQGLEFLIYFQGNSAPDKSGLPSDRFSAERTGGSVSTLTIQRTQQEDSAVYLCASSRLAAKNIQYFGAGTRLSVL.

This clonotype was seen a handful of times. The rearrangement joins TRBV7-2 to TRBJ2-5, with D maybe TRBD1 (5 bases). V lost 2 bases and J 7 bases, leaving 14 bases between the germline ends. Germline V gene data show CDR1 as SGHTA and CDR2 as FQGNSA. This CDR3 comprises 14 residues. CDR3 DNA sequence: TGTGCCAGCAGCTTACCCGCCCAAAGGGGGACCCAGTACTTC. This gives the protein CASSLPAQRGTQYF. Full variable domain (rest looked up from reference TRBV7-2 and TRBJ2-5): GAGVSQSPSNKVTEKGKDVELRCDPISGHTALYWYRQSLGQGLEFLIYFQGNSAPDKSGLPSDRFSAERTGGSVSTLTIQRTQQEDSAVYLCASSLPAQRGTQYFGPGTRLLVL.

The chain uses TRBV20-1 and TRBJ2-1, with 7 positions matching TRBD2. The length of the CDR3 is 16 residues. V dropped 1 base and J dropped 7; count of bases not matched to a gene: 13. The germline V gene encodes CDR1 DFQATT and CDR2 SNEGSKA (reference sequence). The CDR3: CSARGGGAGVGNEQFF. As DNA, the CDR3 is TGCAGTGCTAGAGGGGGAGGGGCGGGAGTAGGTAATGAGCAGTTCTTC.

This clonotype was counted a few times. This chain connects TRBV29-1 to TRBJ2-7; the match to TRBD1 covers 7 bases. Germline values: CDR1 SQVTM, CDR2 ANQGSEA. The V and J ends lost 5 bases and 4 bases, in that order; junction bases with no gene match: 11. The length of the CDR3 is 14 residues. The CDR3 loop reads CSVLPGTAVYEQYF. Written as DNA, the CDR3 is TGCAGCGTTCTACCCGGGACAGCGGTTTACGAGCAGTACTTC.

The chain carries TRBV5-1 and TRBJ2-5; 7 bases fit TRBD1. Looked up from germline, CDR1 is SGHRS and CDR2 is YFSETQ. The CDR3 is 14 amino acids. J gave up 1 base and V 4 bases, and 4 bases lay outside the gene matches. DNA for the CDR3: TGCGCCAGCAGCAGGACAGGCCTCCAAGAGACCCAGTACTTC. Translation: CASSRTGLQETQYF.

A word on this clonotype: The CDR3 ends on some other residue instead of the conserved phenylalanine or tryptophan, so this is likely a read error. The rearrangement links TRBV10-3 to TRBJ1-1; D is unclear. Germline values: CDR1 ENHRY, CDR2 SYGVKD. Trimming pared 2 bases from V and 1 base from J, leaving 8 bases between. This CDR3 is built from 14 residues. The CDR3: CAISEPSGNTEAFS. The CDR3 coding sequence is TGTGCCATCAGTGAGCCCTCGGGGAACACTGAAGCTTTCTCT.

This clonotype turned up a few times. The rearrangement links TRBV30 to TRBJ2-1; TRBD2 matches at 10 bases. V shed 3 bases, J shed 1 base, and the junction held 6 bases outside the gene matches. The CDR3 contains 16 residues. Germline V lookup: CDR1 GTSNPN, CDR2 SVGIG (reference sequence). The CDR3 nucleotides read TGTGCCTGGAGGCGGAGCGGGAGGGCTTCCTACAATGAGCAGTTCTTC. This translates into CAWRRSGRASYNEQFF. Combining the CDR3 with reference TRBV30 and TRBJ2-1 gives the whole variable domain SQTIHQWPATLVQPVGSPLSLECTVEGTSNPNLYWYRQAAGRGLQLLFYSVGIGQISSEVPQNLSASRPQDRQFILSSKKLLLSDSGFYLCAWRRSGRASYNEQFFGPGTRLTVL.

This clonotype was counted only a few times. The chain recombines TRBV7-6 with TRBJ1-1; D is ambiguous. Germline V gene data show CDR1 as SGHVS and CDR2 as FNYEAQ. This CDR3 spans 15 amino acids. V lost 7 bases and J lost 0, with 15 bases in between. The CDR3 reads CASKGMDPLNTEAFF. Here the CDR3 DNA reads TGTGCCAGCAAGGGAATGGACCCCCTGAACACTGAAGCTTTCTTT.